These T cell receptor beta chains were read from a single sample in a study of technical replicates of blood from several donors. The protocol was immunoSEQ multiplex PCR, while the TCRdb copy is restricted to in-frame clones and leaves out a portion. The sample has about 76,000 clones, 90% to 95% seen once. Sequenced sample: T cells isolated from PBMCs. Receptors originate from a human donor in good health. CDR3s include the opening cysteine and the closing phenylalanine or tryptophan. The order of the fields is CDR3 length, D gene, J gene, V gene, clone size, CDR3 protein, CDR3 DNA. The D gene is left open where the match is weak. Size tells how often a clone was seen (once, few, many) or the class of an expanded clone, and some rows leave it out.

16	NA	TRBJ1-4	TRBV5-4	NA	CASSLGGEATNEKLFF	TGTGCCAGCAGCTTGGGGGGGGAAGCAACTAATGAAAAACTGTTTTTT
15	TRBD1	TRBJ2-2	TRBV6-1	NA	CASSDGTGGIGELFF	TGTGCCAGCAGTGACGGGACAGGGGGTATCGGGGAGCTGTTTTTT
13	NA	TRBJ1-2	TRBV5-1	NA	CASSLTPGYGYTF	TGCGCCAGCAGCTTGACCCCGGGGTATGGCTACACCTTC
15	NA	TRBJ2-7	TRBV18	NA	CASSPEIQGHYEQYF	TGTGCCAGCTCACCCGAGATACAGGGCCACTACGAGCAGTACTTC
15	NA	TRBJ1-2	TRBV4-1	NA	CASSQDLGTPYGYTF	TGCGCCAGCAGCCAAGATCTGGGGACACCCTATGGCTACACCTTC
16	NA	TRBJ2-7	TRBV12-5	NA	CASGQAIGSLQYEQYF	TGTGCTAGTGGTCAGGCTATTGGGTCCCTCCAATACGAGCAGTACTTC
16	TRBD2	TRBJ2-3	TRBV11-2	NA	CASSSYSGGEPDTQYF	TGTGCCAGCAGCTCATATAGCGGGGGCGAACCAGATACGCAGTATTTT
19	TRBD2	TRBJ2-3	TRBV5-4	NA	CASSRLNSGRAGGTDTQYF	TGTGCCAGCAGCAGACTAAATAGCGGGAGGGCCGGGGGCACAGATACGCAGTATTTT
14	NA	TRBJ1-2	TRBV6-4	NA	CASSDGGARYGYTF	TGTGCCAGCAGTGACGGGGGGGCGCGCTATGGCTACACCTTC
17	NA	TRBJ2-1	TRBV4-1	NA	CASSQRTYRDIYNEQFF	TGCGCCAGCAGCCAACGAACATACCGGGATATCTACAATGAGCAGTTCTTC
12	NA	TRBJ1-1	TRBV19	NA	CASIGREVEAFF	TGTGCCAGTATAGGCAGGGAAGTCGAAGCTTTCTTT
15	TRBD1	TRBJ1-1	TRBV30	NA	CAWRRDSYMNTEAFF	TGTGCCTGGAGACGGGACAGTTACATGAACACTGAAGCTTTCTTT
16	TRBD1	TRBJ1-1	TRBV28	once	CASSLGSGGVNTEAFF	TGTGCCAGCAGTTTAGGGTCAGGGGGAGTGAACACTGAAGCTTTCTTT
15	TRBD2	TRBJ2-1	TRBV19	NA	CASSRSEAGVNEQFF	TGTGCCAGTAGTAGATCCGAAGCGGGAGTCAATGAGCAGTTCTTC
13	NA	TRBJ2-7	TRBV5-1	NA	CASSLVFGDEQYF	TGCGCCAGCAGCTTGGTGTTCGGGGACGAGCAGTACTTC
17	TRBD2	TRBJ2-3	TRBV14	NA	CASSISVGAGVTDTQYF	TGTGCCAGCAGCATCTCAGTTGGTGCGGGGGTCACAGATACGCAGTATTTT
16	TRBD1	TRBJ2-7	TRBV7-6	NA	CASSLEGTGGSYEQYF	TGTGCCAGCAGCTTAGAAGGGACAGGGGGATCCTACGAGCAGTACTTC
13	TRBD1	TRBJ2-7	TRBV29-1	NA	CSVGRQGNYEQYF	TGCAGCGTTGGTAGACAGGGGAACTACGAGCAGTACTTC
14	NA	TRBJ2-5	TRBV9	NA	CASSPTGGVETQYF	TGTGCCAGCAGCCCCACCGGAGGGGTGGAGACCCAGTACTTC
13	NA	TRBJ2-5	TRBV4-1	NA	CASSHLGGETQYF	TGCGCCAGCAGCCACCTAGGGGGAGAGACCCAGTACTTC
15	TRBD1	TRBJ2-2	TRBV7-9	NA	CASSPRDSPSGELFF	TGTGCCAGCAGCCCCCGGGACAGCCCCTCCGGGGAGCTGTTTTTT
14	NA	TRBJ2-7	TRBV4-1	NA	CASSSPGRGWEQYF	TGCGCCAGCAGTTCCCCAGGGCGGGGATGGGAGCAGTACTTC
12	NA	TRBJ1-1	TRBV28	NA	CASSLRHAEAFF	TGTGCCAGCAGTTTAAGACACGCTGAAGCTTTCTTT
16	NA	TRBJ2-7	TRBV6-6	NA	CASSYSGIQGYYEQYF	TGTGCCAGCAGTTACTCGGGGATACAGGGCTACTACGAGCAGTACTTC
13	NA	TRBJ2-7	TRBV2	NA	CASSAGQSYEQYF	TGTGCCAGCAGTGCAGGACAGAGCTACGAGCAGTACTTC
17	TRBD2	TRBJ2-1	TRBV19	once	CASSRVSVAGAYNEQFF	TGTGCCAGTAGTCGGGTGTCGGTAGCGGGAGCCTACAATGAGCAGTTCTTC
15	NA	TRBJ2-2	TRBV2	NA	CASSMWTRGTGELFF	TGTGCCAGCAGTATGTGGACTAGGGGGACCGGGGAGCTGTTTTTT
16	TRBD2	TRBJ2-3	TRBV5-1	NA	CASSPRLAGGTDTQYF	TGCGCCAGCAGCCCGAGACTAGCGGGGGGAACAGATACGCAGTATTTT
13	NA	TRBJ2-1	TRBV7-9	few	CASSLARWDEQFF	TGTGCCAGCAGCTTAGCGAGGTGGGATGAGCAGTTCTTC
14	NA	TRBJ1-1	TRBV7-9	NA	CASSFTDGNPEAFF	TGTGCCAGCAGCTTCACGGACGGGAACCCTGAAGCTTTCTTT
13	NA	TRBJ1-4	TRBV5-1	few	CASNSGRGEKLFF	TGCGCCAGCAACTCAGGGAGGGGTGAAAAACTGTTTTTT
17	TRBD2	TRBJ2-3	TRBV19	NA	CASSILSSGGPTDTQYF	TGTGCCAGTAGTATCCTATCTAGCGGGGGTCCGACAGATACGCAGTATTTT
16	TRBD1	TRBJ2-7	TRBV11-1	once	CASSPNEGQGMFEQYF	TGTGCCAGCAGCCCTAACGAGGGACAGGGGATGTTCGAGCAGTACTTC
15	NA	TRBJ2-7	TRBV6-5	NA	CASSYSVAGGYEQYF	TGTGCCAGCAGTTACTCTGTGGCCGGGGGCTACGAGCAGTACTTC
15	NA	TRBJ1-1	TRBV6-5	once	CASSYGQGMNTEAFF	TGTGCCAGCAGTTACGGGCAGGGTATGAACACTGAAGCTTTCTTT
14	TRBD1	TRBJ1-5	TRBV27	NA	CASSPGQGDQPQHF	TGTGCCAGCAGTCCGGGACAGGGGGATCAGCCCCAGCATTTT
14	NA	TRBJ1-2	TRBV10-3	NA	CAISESSEYYGYTF	TGTGCCATCAGTGAGTCGTCCGAGTACTATGGCTACACCTTC
12	NA	TRBJ2-7	TRBV2	NA	CASLKPSYEQYF	TGTGCCAGCTTAAAACCGAGTTACGAGCAGTACTTC
12	NA	TRBJ2-5	TRBV28	NA	CASSLFIKTQYF	TGTGCCAGCAGTTTATTTATTAAGACCCAGTACTTC
14	NA	TRBJ1-6	TRBV2	NA	CASRGQTDNSPLHF	TGTGCCAGCCGTGGACAGACCGATAATTCACCCCTCCACTTT
14	NA	TRBJ1-6	TRBV30	NA	CAWRMAGLNSPLHF	TGTGCCTGGAGGATGGCAGGGTTGAATTCACCCCTCCACTTT
15	NA	TRBJ2-5	TRBV7-6	once	CASSSTNLLTQTQYF	TGTGCCAGCAGCTCGACAAACCTCCTTACCCAGACCCAGTACTTC
16	TRBD2	TRBJ2-1	TRBV7-9	NA	CASSWGLAETYNEQFF	TGTGCCAGCAGCTGGGGACTAGCGGAAACTTACAATGAGCAGTTCTTC
17	TRBD1	TRBJ1-4	TRBV5-5	NA	CASSLDGWTGGNEKLFF	TGTGCCAGCAGCTTGGACGGATGGACAGGGGGTAATGAAAAACTGTTTTTT
11	NA	TRBJ2-1	TRBV19	NA	CASSPGGGTFF	TGTGCCAGTAGCCCCGGAGGAGGGACGTTCTTC
12	TRBD1	TRBJ2-7	TRBV28	NA	CASNRGPYEQYF	TGTGCCAGCAACAGGGGTCCCTACGAGCAGTACTTC
15	NA	TRBJ2-2	TRBV10-3	NA	CAIKAGAANTGELFF	TGTGCCATCAAAGCAGGGGCGGCGAACACCGGGGAGCTGTTTTTT
18	TRBD2	TRBJ2-2	TRBV4-1	NA	CASNLGTSGNPSVGELFF	TGCGCCAGCAACCTAGGGACTAGCGGGAATCCCTCGGTCGGGGAGCTGTTTTTT
17	NA	TRBJ1-1	TRBV11-2	once	CASSFRAGDVVSTEAFF	TGTGCCAGCAGCTTCAGGGCAGGGGATGTGGTGAGCACTGAAGCTTTCTTT
16	TRBD2	TRBJ2-5	TRBV28	NA	CASSQPRGGNRETQYF	TGTGCCAGCAGCCAGCCTCGGGGGGGTAATAGAGAGACCCAGTACTTC
13	TRBD1	TRBJ1-1	TRBV11-2	NA	CASSSDRDAEAFF	TGTGCCAGCAGCTCGGACAGGGACGCTGAAGCTTTCTTT
14	NA	TRBJ1-1	TRBV5-1	NA	CASSLSGGPPEAFF	TGCGCCAGCAGCTTGAGCGGGGGCCCCCCTGAAGCTTTCTTT
13	NA	TRBJ2-1	TRBV25-1	few	CASSGWTLNEQFF	TGTGCCAGCAGTGGATGGACACTCAATGAGCAGTTCTTC
15	NA	TRBJ2-7	TRBV28	NA	CASLLAGEGIYEQYF	TGTGCCAGCCTCCTTGCCGGGGAAGGGATCTACGAGCAGTACTTC
14	TRBD1	TRBJ1-1	TRBV4-1	NA	CASSQQQGASEAFF	TGCGCCAGCAGCCAACAACAGGGGGCCTCTGAAGCTTTCTTT
15	NA	TRBJ2-2	TRBV19	NA	CASSTPGQRAGELFF	TGTGCCAGTAGTACTCCGGGACAGCGGGCCGGGGAGCTGTTTTTT
16	TRBD1	TRBJ1-1	TRBV19	NA	CASSPPARQGGTEAFF	TGTGCCAGCTCCCCCCCGGCACGACAGGGCGGCACTGAAGCTTTCTTT